These 19 T cell receptor beta chains share one sample of origin, sequenced in a study of cytomegalovirus exposure and HLA in healthy donors. PCR amplification relied on 60 Vbeta primers (plus 13 Jbeta primers). Sequencing used immunoSEQ multiplex PCR; TCRdb keeps in-frame clones, though not all of them. The sample lists 70,000 to 80,000 clones; roughly 78% were seen once. The sequencing input was PBMCs. These receptors were taken from a man aged 18 to 35 in good health and CMV-seronegative.

The V gene is TRBV28, the J gene TRBJ1-5; TRBD1 is a possible D gene (6 bases). Trimming took off 6 bases at V and 1 base at J, with 13 bases between the two ends. The CDR3 is made up of 15 amino acids. Germline CDR1 reads MDHEN; CDR2 reads SYDVKM. This chain's CDR3 is CASRIGGESNQPQHF. CDR3 coding DNA: TGTGCCAGCAGGATAGGGGGAGAAAGCAATCAGCCCCAGCATTTT.

V is TRBV6-5 and J is TRBJ2-7; 9 bases line up with TRBD2. The V and J ends lost 5 bases and 5 bases, in that order; junction bases with no gene match: 7. Germline values: CDR1 MNHEY, CDR2 SVGAGI. The CDR3 is 14 amino acids. CDR3 bases: TGTGCCAGCAGTCGAGGGACTAGCAACCACGAGCAGTACTTC. Translated, it gives CASSRGTSNHEQYF.

This clone is a singleton in its sample. The chain has TRBV5-4 and TRBJ2-7; 9 bases align to TRBD2. In germline, CDR1 is SGHNT, CDR2 YYREEE (reference sequence). The trim removed 4 bases at V and 6 bases at J, leaving 8 bases unmatched. CDR3 length: 14 residues. This CDR3 is CASSAPGLASEQYF. The CDR3 region has the DNA TGTGCCAGCAGCGCCCCGGGACTAGCTAGCGAGCAGTACTTC.

The V gene is TRBV28, the J gene TRBJ2-5; 12 bases agree with TRBD2. CDR3 size: 15 residues. CDR1 MDHEN and CDR2 SYDVKM come from the germline V gene. V was pared by 4 bases and J by 5 bases, with 5 bases of the junction left unmatched. The CDR3 DNA sequence: TGTGCCAGCAGTTCAGGACTAGCGGGGACGGAGACCCAGTACTTC. Protein sequence: CASSSGLAGTETQYF. Using reference TRBV28 and TRBJ2-5 for the parts outside the CDR3, the full variable domain is DVKVTQSSRYLVKRTGEKVFLECVQDMDHENMFWYRQDPGLGLRLIYFSYDVKMKEKGDIPEGYSVSREKKERFSLILESASTNQTSMYLCASSSGLAGTETQYFGPGTRLLVL.

The V gene is TRBV19, the J gene TRBJ2-7; 9 bases map to TRBD2. CDR1 is LNHDA and CDR2 is SQIVND in the germline V gene (reference sequence). The CDR3 is made up of 15 amino acids. J was trimmed by 0 bases and V by 6 bases; bases with no gene match: 6. The CDR3 sequence is CASRPTSGHSYEQYF. The CDR3 DNA follows: TGTGCCAGTAGACCGACTAGCGGACACTCCTACGAGCAGTACTTC.

This chain joins TRBV11-3 and TRBJ2-1; D possibly corresponds to TRBD1 (5 bases). CDR1 SGHNT and CDR2 YENEEA come from the germline V gene. The CDR3 spans 12 residues. V was cut by 8 bases and J by 6 bases, with 11 bases left in between. The CDR3 region is CASAGISNEQFF. CDR3 bases: TGTGCCAGCGCAGGGATATCCAATGAGCAGTTCTTC.

The CDR3: CASSFLQGSRFAEAFF. The CDR3 region has the DNA TGTGCCAGCAGCTTTCTACAGGGCAGCCGTTTCGCTGAAGCTTTCTTT. This sequence joins TRBV5-6 and TRBJ1-1, with D perhaps TRBD1 (6 bases). V was cut by 2 bases and J by 6 bases, with 20 bases left in between. Germline assignment: CDR1 SGHDT and CDR2 YYEEEE. This CDR3 has 16 residues.

The rearrangement links TRBV6-5 to TRBJ2-6; D gene unclear. The CDR3 contains 15 residues. The germline gives CDR1 MNHEY, CDR2 SVGAGI. Trimming removed 8 bases at V and 0 bases at J, with 11 bases between. This chain's CDR3 is CASSLPVSGANVLTF. The CDR3 DNA reads TGTGCCAGCTCTCTTCCGGTCTCTGGGGCCAACGTCCTGACTTTC.

The table lists this clone with a few counts. V gene TRBV7-2 combines with J gene TRBJ2-7; tentative D call: TRBD2 (6 bases). Looked up from germline, CDR1 is SGHTA and CDR2 is FQGNSA. This CDR3 comprises 16 residues. Trimming shortened V by 6 bases and J by 6 bases, and 24 bases separated the two germline ends. The CDR3 reads CASRPTPGLSASEQYF. Written as DNA, the CDR3 is TGTGCCAGCAGACCTACCCCGGGACTGTCCGCTTCCGAGCAGTACTTC.

The V and J genes are TRBV6-1 and TRBJ1-5; D not certain. Deletions cut 8 bases from V and 7 bases from J, with 12 bases between. CDR1 is MNHNS, CDR2 SASEGT, per germline. The CDR3 spans 12 residues. CDR3 sequence: CASWRGSQPQHF. Written as DNA, the CDR3 is TGTGCCAGCTGGAGAGGGTCCCAGCCCCAGCATTTT.

The chain recombines TRBV15 with TRBJ1-3, with D maybe TRBD1 (5 bases). The germline gives CDR1 LNHNV, CDR2 YYDKDF (reference sequence). The length of the CDR3 is 16 residues. Trimming left V 1 base short and J 1 base short, with 11 bases between. The DNA of the CDR3 is TGTGCCACCAGCAGAGGGGGCGACAAGTCTGGAAACACCATATATTTT. Amino acids: CATSRGGDKSGNTIYF.

This rearrangement joins TRBV7-3 to TRBJ1-1, with D possibly being TRBD1 (5 bases). This CDR3 is built from 15 residues. Trimming pared 1 base from V and 0 bases from J, leaving 9 bases between. Per germline, CDR1 SGHTA and CDR2 FQGTGA. The CDR3 DNA sequence: TGTGCCAGCAGCTTAATTAGACAGATGAACACTGAAGCTTTCTTT. Encoded protein: CASSLIRQMNTEAFF.

In this sample, this clone turned up once. V and J are TRBV28 and TRBJ2-5, with a weak D call TRBD2 (5 bases). The end of the DNA fits TRBJ2-7 better, so the J call may be wrong. The CDR3 length is 15 residues. Germline lookup yields CDR1 MDHEN and CDR2 SYDVKM. The CDR3 region has the DNA TGTGCCAGCAGTGAGGGAGTTAGCTACTCCTACGAGCAGTACTTC. This translates into CASSEGVSYSYEQYF.

This clone was counted only a few times. The chain recombines TRBV14 with TRBJ1-1, with a weak D call TRBD1 (5 bases). Trimming shortened V by 1 base and J by 4 bases, and 10 bases separated the two germline ends. The CDR3 contains 14 residues. The germline V gene has CDR1 SGHDN and CDR2 FVKESK. CDR3 sequence: CASSQAHQGTEAFF. In nucleotides, the CDR3 is TGTGCCAGCAGCCAAGCCCATCAGGGCACTGAAGCTTTCTTT.

The V call is TRBV29-1, the J call TRBJ1-2; D ambiguous. The CDR3 is 13 residues long. CDR1 is SQVTM and CDR2 is ANQGSEA in the germline V gene. V was shortened by 7 bases and J by 6 bases, with 18 bases between the two germline ends. CDR3 nucleotides: TGCAGCGCACAACAAAACCTAGCAAATGGCTACACCTTC. Translated, it gives CSAQQNLANGYTF. The whole variable domain, remainder taken from reference TRBV29-1 and TRBJ1-2, is SAVISQKPSRDICQRGTSLTIQCQVDSQVTMMFWYRQQPGQSLTLIATANQGSEATYESGFVIDKFPISRPNLTFSTLTVSNMSPEDSSIYLCSAQQNLANGYTFGSGTRLTVV.

This rearrangement joins TRBV9 to TRBJ1-5; possibly TRBD1 for D (5 bases). The CDR3 contains 15 residues. The germline V gene has CDR1 SGDLS and CDR2 YYNGEE. Trimming removed 1 base at V and 2 bases at J, with 10 bases between. The CDR3 loop reads CASSVSGWGNQPQHF. DNA for the CDR3: TGTGCCAGCAGCGTATCAGGGTGGGGCAATCAGCCCCAGCATTTT.

The chain combines TRBV29-1 with TRBJ1-2; weak D call: TRBD1 (5 bases). Germline V lookup: CDR1 SQVTM, CDR2 ANQGSEA. The CDR3 extends over 14 amino acids. The ends were cut back, 0 bases at V and 4 bases at J, with 12 bases in the middle. The CDR3 reads CSVEDEAGSYGYTF. As DNA, the CDR3 is TGCAGCGTTGAAGATGAGGCAGGGTCCTATGGCTACACCTTC.

V usage is TRBV4-1 and J usage is TRBJ2-3, with 7 bases matching TRBD1. Trimming at V came to 0 bases and at J to 1 base, leaving 10 bases not matched to a gene. From germline, CDR1 is MGHRA and CDR2 YSYEKL. The CDR3 is made up of 18 amino acids. The CDR3 sequence: CASSQDIRGWFGTDTQYF. The CDR3 DNA follows: TGCGCCAGCAGCCAAGATATCAGGGGGTGGTTTGGCACAGATACGCAGTATTTT.

This rearrangement joins TRBV10-1 to TRBJ2-7; D might be TRBD1 (5 bases). Trimming removed 4 bases at V and 6 bases at J, with 16 bases between. Germline-derived CDR1 and CDR2 are WNHNN and SYGVQD (reference sequence). CDR3 length equals 14 residues. CDR3 loop: CASSGVGAQGEQYF. DNA of the CDR3: TGCGCCAGCAGTGGGGTAGGGGCCCAAGGCGAGCAGTACTTC.